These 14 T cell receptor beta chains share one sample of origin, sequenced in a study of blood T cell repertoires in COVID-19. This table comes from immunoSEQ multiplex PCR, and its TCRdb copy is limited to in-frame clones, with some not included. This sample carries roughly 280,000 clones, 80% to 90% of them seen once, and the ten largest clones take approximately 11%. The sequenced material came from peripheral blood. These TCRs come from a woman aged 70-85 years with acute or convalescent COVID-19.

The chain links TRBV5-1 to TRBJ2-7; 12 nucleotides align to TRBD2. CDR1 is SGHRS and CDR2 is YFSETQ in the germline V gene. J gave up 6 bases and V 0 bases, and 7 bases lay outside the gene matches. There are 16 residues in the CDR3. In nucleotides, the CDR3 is TGCGCCAGCAGCTTGGGGACTAGCGGGGTTGTTCGCGAGCAGTACTTC. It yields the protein CASSLGTSGVVREQYF.

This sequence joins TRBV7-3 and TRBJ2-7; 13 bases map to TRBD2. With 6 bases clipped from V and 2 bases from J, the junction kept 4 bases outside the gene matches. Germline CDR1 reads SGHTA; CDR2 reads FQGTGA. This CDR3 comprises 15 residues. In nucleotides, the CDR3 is TGTGCCAGCAGGACCGGGACTAGCGGGGCCTACGAGCAGTACTTC. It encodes CASRTGTSGAYEQYF.

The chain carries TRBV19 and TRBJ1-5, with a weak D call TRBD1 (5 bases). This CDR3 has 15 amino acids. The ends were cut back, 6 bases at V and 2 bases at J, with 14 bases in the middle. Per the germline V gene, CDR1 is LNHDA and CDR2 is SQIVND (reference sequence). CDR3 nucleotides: TGTGCCAGTAGAAGCGGGGGAAGAGGCAATCAGCCCCAGCATTTT. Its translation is CASRSGGRGNQPQHF.

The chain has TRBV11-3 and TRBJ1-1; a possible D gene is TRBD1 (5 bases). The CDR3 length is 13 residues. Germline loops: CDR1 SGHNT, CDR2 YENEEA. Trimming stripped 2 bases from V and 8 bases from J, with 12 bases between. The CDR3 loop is CASSLFSGGEAFF. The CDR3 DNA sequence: TGTGCCAGCAGCTTATTCTCTGGGGGGGAAGCTTTCTTT.

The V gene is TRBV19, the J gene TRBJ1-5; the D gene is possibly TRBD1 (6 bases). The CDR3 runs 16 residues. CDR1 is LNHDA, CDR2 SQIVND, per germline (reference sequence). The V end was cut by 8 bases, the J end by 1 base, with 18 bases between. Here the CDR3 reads CASPYTGRRSNQPQHF. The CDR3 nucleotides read TGTGCCAGTCCTTACACAGGGCGGCGAAGCAATCAGCCCCAGCATTTT.

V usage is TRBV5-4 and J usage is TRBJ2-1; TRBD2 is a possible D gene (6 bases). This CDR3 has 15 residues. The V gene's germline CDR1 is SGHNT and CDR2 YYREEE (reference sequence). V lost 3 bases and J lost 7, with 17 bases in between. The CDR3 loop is CASSSGVSRINEQFF. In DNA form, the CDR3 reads TGTGCCAGCAGCTCGGGGGTCAGTAGGATTAATGAGCAGTTCTTC.

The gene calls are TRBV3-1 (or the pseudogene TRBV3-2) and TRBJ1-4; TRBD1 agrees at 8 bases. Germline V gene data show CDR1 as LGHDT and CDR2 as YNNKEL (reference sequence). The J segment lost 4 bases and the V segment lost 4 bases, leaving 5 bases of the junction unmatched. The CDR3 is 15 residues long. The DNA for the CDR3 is TGTGCCAGCAGCCCGGGACAGGAGGATAATGAAAAACTGTTTTTT. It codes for CASSPGQEDNEKLFF.

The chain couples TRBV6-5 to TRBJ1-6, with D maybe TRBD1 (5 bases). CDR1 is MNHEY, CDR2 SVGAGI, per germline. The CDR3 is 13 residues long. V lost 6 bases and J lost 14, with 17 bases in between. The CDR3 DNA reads TGTGCCAGCAGCTCCCGGACATTTACGACCCTCCACTTT. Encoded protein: CASSSRTFTTLHF.

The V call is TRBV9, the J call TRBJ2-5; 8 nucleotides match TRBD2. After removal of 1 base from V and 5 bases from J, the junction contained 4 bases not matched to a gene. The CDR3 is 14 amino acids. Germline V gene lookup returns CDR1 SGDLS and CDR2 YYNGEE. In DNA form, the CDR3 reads TGTGCCAGCAGCGTAACGGGGGGGCCGGAGACCCAGTACTTC. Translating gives CASSVTGGPETQYF. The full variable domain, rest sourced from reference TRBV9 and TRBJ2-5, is DSGVTQTPKHLITATGQRVTLRCSPRSGDLSVYWYQQSLDQGLQFLIQYYNGEERAKGNILERFSAQQFPDLHSELNLSSLELGDSALYFCASSVTGGPETQYFGPGTRLLVL.

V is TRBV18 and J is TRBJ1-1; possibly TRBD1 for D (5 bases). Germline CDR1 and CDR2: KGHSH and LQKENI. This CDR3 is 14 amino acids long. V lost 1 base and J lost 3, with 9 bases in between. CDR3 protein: CASSPQGPDTEAFF. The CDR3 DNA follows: TGTGCCAGCTCACCACAGGGGCCGGACACTGAAGCTTTCTTT. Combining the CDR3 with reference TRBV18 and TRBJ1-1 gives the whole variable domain NAGVMQNPRHLVRRRGQEARLRCSPMKGHSHVYWYRQLPEEGLKFMVYLQKENIIDESGMPKERFSAEFPKEGPSILRIQQVVRGDSAAYFCASSPQGPDTEAFFGQGTRLTVV.

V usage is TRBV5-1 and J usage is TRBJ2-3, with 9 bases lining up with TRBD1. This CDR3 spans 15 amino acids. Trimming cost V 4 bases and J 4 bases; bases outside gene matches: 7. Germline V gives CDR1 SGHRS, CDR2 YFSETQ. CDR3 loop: CASSARGQGSDTQYF. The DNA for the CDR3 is TGCGCCAGCAGCGCAAGGGGACAGGGTTCAGATACGCAGTATTTT.

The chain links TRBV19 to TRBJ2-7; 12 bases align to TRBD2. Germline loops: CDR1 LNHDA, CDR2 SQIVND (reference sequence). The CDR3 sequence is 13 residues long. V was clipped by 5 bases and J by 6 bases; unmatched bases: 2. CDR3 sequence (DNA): TGTGCCAGTAGTCCGACTAGCGGGGGCGAGCAGTACTTC. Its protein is CASSPTSGGEQYF.

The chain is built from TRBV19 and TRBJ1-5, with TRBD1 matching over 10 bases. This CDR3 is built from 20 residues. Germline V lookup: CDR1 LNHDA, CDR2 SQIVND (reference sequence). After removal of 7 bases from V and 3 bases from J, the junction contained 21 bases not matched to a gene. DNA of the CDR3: TGTGCCAGTAATTATGGTGTGGGGACAGGGGATTTCGGCTCCAATCAGCCCCAGCATTTT. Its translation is CASNYGVGTGDFGSNQPQHF.

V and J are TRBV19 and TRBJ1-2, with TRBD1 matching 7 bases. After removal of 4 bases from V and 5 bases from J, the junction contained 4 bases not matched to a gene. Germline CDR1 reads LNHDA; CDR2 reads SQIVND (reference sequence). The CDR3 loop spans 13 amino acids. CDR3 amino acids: CASSKGGQYGYTF. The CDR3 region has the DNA TGTGCCAGTAGTAAAGGGGGACAGTATGGCTACACCTTC.